The 29 T cell receptor beta chains listed next were all sequenced from one sample in a study of CD8 T cells in ankylosing spondylitis. Study-wide findings and caveats: What appeared characteristic of ankylosing spondylitis blood was a TCR beta motif of eight highly homologous variants.

No antigen is known for these receptors. TCRdb redid the calling of the 5' RACE reads with MiXCR, one entry per CDR3 protein. This table has 75,000 to 95,000 distinct CDR3 sequences, approximately 8.9% appearing once. Sequences were obtained from blood, either unsorted or a sorted T cell fraction (not recorded which). These receptor sequences come from a male donor with ankylosing spondylitis.

This clonotype was counted only a few times. The chain combines TRBV19 with TRBJ2-3, with D perhaps assigned TRBD1 or TRBD2 (5 bases each). The CDR3 totals 13 residues. V was pared by 10 bases and J by 3 bases, with 14 bases between. Per germline, CDR1 LNHDA and CDR2 SQIVND (reference sequence). This chain's CDR3 is CAIDVGETDTQYF. For the CDR3, the DNA is TGTGCCATCGATGTGGGGGAAACAGATACGCAGTATTTT.

This clonotype was counted ten times or more. This chain links TRBV21-1 with TRBJ2-5; the tabulated D call, TRBD1, remains unverified against the DNA. TRBV21-1 is a pseudogene locus. The CDR3 sequence is 15 residues long. DNA for the CDR3: TGTGCCAGCAGCAAAGTAAGGGGACCCAAAGAGACCCAGTACTTC. This sequence encodes CASSKVRGPKETQYF.

This clonotype was counted only a few times. This chain links TRBV12-3 or TRBV12-4 with TRBJ2-5; 7 bases line up with TRBD2. The CDR3 is made up of 14 amino acids. V gave up 6 bases and J gave up 5 bases; unmatched junction bases: 9. CDR3 region: CASSRSGGWETQYF. The CDR3 nucleotides read TGTGCCAGCAGCCGGTCGGGGGGATGGGAGACCCAGTACTTC.

There are a few counts of this clonotype. V and J are TRBV5-6 and TRBJ2-1; tentative D call: TRBD2 (6 bases). Trimming shortened V by 5 bases and J by 0 bases, and 9 bases separated the two germline ends. The germline V gene encodes CDR1 SGHDT and CDR2 YYEEEE. The CDR3 runs 14 residues. The DNA for the CDR3 is TGTGCCAGCAGATCCGGGAGCTCCTACAATGAGCAGTTCTTC. It encodes CASRSGSSYNEQFF.

The genes are TRBV4-1 and TRBJ2-1; 8 bases line up with TRBD1. This CDR3 has 13 residues. V lost 3 bases and J lost 7; bases outside the gene matches: 2. Germline V gene sequence: CDR1 MGHRA, CDR2 YSYEKL. The CDR3, as DNA: TGCGCCAGCAGCCAGGACAGGGATAATGAGCAGTTCTTC. Translating gives CASSQDRDNEQFF.

This clonotype has ten or more counts. The chain carries TRBV10-2 and TRBJ2-5, with D tentatively TRBD2 (5 bases). The V and J ends lost 5 bases and 5 bases respectively, with 12 bases between them. The CDR3 contains 13 residues. CDR1 and CDR2 from the germline V gene are WSHSY and SAAADI. CDR3 sequence (DNA): TGCGCCAGCAGTCCCAGCGGCGAGGAGACCCAGTACTTC. This translates into CASSPSGEETQYF.

The chain carries TRBV30 and TRBJ1-1; tentatively, D is TRBD1 (5 bases). Germline V lookup: CDR1 GTSNPN, CDR2 SVGIG (reference sequence). CDR3 length: 15 residues. Trimming pared 1 base from V and 0 bases from J, leaving 12 bases between. CDR3 coding DNA: TGTGCCTGGAGTGCCGGGGGGGAGTTGAACACTGAAGCTTTCTTT. Translation: CAWSAGGELNTEAFF.

This clonotype was detected many times. This chain links TRBV4-1 with TRBJ1-5, with D unclear. V was trimmed by 0 bases and J by 0 bases, leaving 6 bases between them. CDR3 length: 15 amino acids. CDR1 MGHRA and CDR2 YSYEKL come from the germline V gene. CDR3 in DNA: TGCGCCAGCAGCCAAGACAGACTTAGCAATCAGCCCCAGCATTTT. It codes for CASSQDRLSNQPQHF.

This clonotype was counted at least ten times. V usage is TRBV9 and J usage is TRBJ2-7, with TRBD2 matching over 10 bases. Germline V CDR1 and CDR2: SGDLS, YYNGEE. Trimming cost V 0 bases and J 2 bases; bases outside gene matches: 2. This CDR3 has 15 residues. CDR3 sequence reads: CASSVGLAGTYEQYF. DNA for the CDR3: TGTGCCAGCAGCGTAGGACTAGCGGGCACCTACGAGCAGTACTTC.

The chain joins TRBV7-8 to TRBJ1-4; TRBD1 aligns across 8 bases. The CDR3 totals 15 residues. The germline V gene encodes CDR1 SGHVS and CDR2 FQNEAQ. Trimming at V came to 2 bases and at J to 7 bases, leaving 6 bases not matched to a gene. In DNA, the CDR3 is TGTGCCAGCAGCTTATATCCAGGGGGCTTTGAAAAACTGTTTTTT. Translating it yields CASSLYPGGFEKLFF. The full variable domain, completed using reference TRBV7-8 and TRBJ1-4, is GAGVSQSPRYKVAKRGQDVALRCDPISGHVSLFWYQQALGQGPEFLTYFQNEAQLDKSGLPSDRFFAERPEGSVSTLKIQRTQQEDSAVYLCASSLYPGGFEKLFFGSGTQLSVL.

The J gene is TRBJ1-2, the V gene TRBV6-1, with D unclear. V was clipped by 1 base and J by 4 bases, with 16 bases between them. This CDR3 comprises 16 residues. The germline V gene has CDR1 MNHNS and CDR2 SASEGT. CDR3 DNA: TGTGCCAGCAGTGAAGGGGCCAGACACGGATCCTATGGCTACACCTTC. Translation: CASSEGARHGSYGYTF.

This clonotype was seen a few times. In DNA form, the CDR3 reads TGTGCCAGCAGCTCCGGGACCCTCACAGATACGCAGTATTTT. As protein: CASSSGTLTDTQYF. The J gene is TRBJ2-3, the V gene TRBV7-2; possibly TRBD1 or TRBD2 for D (5 bases each). This CDR3 spans 14 amino acids. Trimming took off 4 bases at V and 2 bases at J, with 10 bases between the two ends. The V gene's germline CDR1 is SGHTA and CDR2 FQGNSA.

There are many counts of this clonotype. V usage is TRBV21-1 and J usage is TRBJ2-1; the DNA was not used to check the table's D call, TRBD2. TRBV21-1 corresponds to a pseudogene. This CDR3 region has 14 residues. The CDR3, as DNA: TGTGCCAGCAGCATGGCGGGAGATTACAATGAGCAGTTCTTC. Protein sequence: CASSMAGDYNEQFF.

This chain uses TRBV7-2 with TRBJ2-7; 9 bases line up with TRBD2. The V gene's germline CDR1 is SGHTA and CDR2 FQGNSA. J gave up 4 bases and V 7 bases, and 11 bases lay outside the gene matches. This CDR3 has 15 residues. The CDR3 sequence: CASKSSASGIYEQYF. CDR3 nucleotide sequence: TGTGCCAGCAAAAGTTCGGCTAGCGGGATATACGAGCAGTACTTC.

In this sample, this clonotype turned up many times. V is TRBV6-2 or TRBV6-3 and J is TRBJ2-1; 10 nucleotides line up with TRBD2. This CDR3 has 16 amino acids. Germline CDR1 MNHEY, CDR2 SVGEGT. V lost 6 bases, J lost 9 bases, and 14 bases stayed unmatched. The CDR3 here is CASSRLAGPSMIEQFF. The CDR3 DNA reads as TGTGCCAGCAGCCGACTAGCGGGTCCGTCAATGATTGAGCAGTTCTTC.

This clonotype appeared many times. This chain connects TRBV27 to TRBJ1-1; 8 nucleotides align to TRBD1. Germline CDR1 MNHEY, CDR2 SMNVEV (reference sequence). The V gene end was trimmed by 2 bases and the J gene end by 3 bases; junction bases not matched to a gene: 11. The length of the CDR3 is 17 residues. This CDR3 reads CASSLGKAGGGYTEAFF. The CDR3 region has the DNA TGTGCCAGCAGTTTAGGAAAGGCAGGGGGCGGTTACACTGAAGCTTTCTTT.

This clonotype came up a few times. The chain carries TRBV20-1 and TRBJ2-5, with 7 bases fitting TRBD1. V was pared by 6 bases and J by 5 bases, with 9 bases of the junction left unmatched. Per the germline V gene, CDR1 is DFQATT and CDR2 is SNEGSKA (reference sequence). The CDR3 consists of 13 residues. CDR3 region: CSAKSGTEETQYF. The CDR3, as DNA: TGCAGTGCCAAGTCCGGGACAGAGGAGACCCAGTACTTC.

As for this clonotype: This could be a read error, since a much larger clone is one nucleotide away. The V call is TRBV2, the J call TRBJ2-1; the D gene is possibly TRBD2 (7 bases). Germline V gives CDR1 SNHLY, CDR2 FYNNEI. The CDR3 is 15 residues long. In DNA, the CDR3 is TGTGCCAGCAGTCCACTGCGGGGGCATCACAATGAGCAGCTCTTC. This codes for CASSPLRGHHNEQLF.

This chain links TRBV7-8 with TRBJ2-3, with 11 bases lining up with TRBD2. This CDR3 has 16 amino acids. CDR1 and CDR2 (germline): SGHVS, FQNEAQ. Losses at the gene ends were 3 bases for V and 4 bases for J; bases not matched to a gene: 6. CDR3 sequence (DNA): TGTGCCAGCAGCTTTCCGGGACTAGCGGACCCAGATACGCAGTATTTT. The encoded protein is CASSFPGLADPDTQYF. The full variable domain, its missing parts supplied by reference TRBV7-8 and TRBJ2-3, is GAGVSQSPRYKVAKRGQDVALRCDPISGHVSLFWYQQALGQGPEFLTYFQNEAQLDKSGLPSDRFFAERPEGSVSTLKIQRTQQEDSAVYLCASSFPGLADPDTQYFGPGTRLTVL.

The V gene is TRBV2, the J gene TRBJ2-1; 8 nucleotides align to TRBD2. CDR3 length: 15 residues. Germline V gene data show CDR1 as SNHLY and CDR2 as FYNNEI. V gave up 4 bases and J gave up 9 bases; unmatched junction bases: 11. For the CDR3, the DNA is TGTGCCAGCAGTGTTGACGGGAGGGCCGTGGCTGAGCAGTTCTTC. This translates into CASSVDGRAVAEQFF. The variable domain in full, with the rest retrieved from reference TRBV2 and TRBJ2-1, is EPEVTQTPSHQVTQMGQEVILRCVPISNHLYFYWYRQILGQKVEFLVSFYNNEISEKSEIFDDQFSVERPDGSNFTLKIRSTKLEDSAMYFCASSVDGRAVAEQFFGPGTRLTVL.

This clonotype was observed many times. The CDR3, as DNA: TGTGCCAGCATGCGGGACCAGCTTTTGGATGAGCAGTTCTTC. Translated, it gives CASMRDQLLDEQFF. This rearrangement joins TRBV27 to TRBJ2-1, with D possibly matching TRBD2 (6 bases). The V end lost 7 bases, the J end lost 8 bases, and 18 bases lay between the germline ends. Germline-derived CDR1 and CDR2 are MNHEY and SMNVEV (reference sequence). The CDR3 is made up of 14 amino acids.

This clonotype was observed a few times. In nucleotides, the CDR3 is TGTGCCAGCAGTTACTCGAAACCGGGTCGGCCCGGGGAGCTGTTTTTT. This translates into CASSYSKPGRPGELFF. The genes are TRBV6-2 or TRBV6-3 and TRBJ2-2; D is undetermined. V was shortened by 0 bases and J by 6 bases, with 14 bases between the two germline ends. The CDR3 loop spans 16 amino acids. The germline V gene has CDR1 MNHEY and CDR2 SVGEGT.

About this clonotype itself: This could be a read error, since a much larger clone is one nucleotide away. This CDR3 is missing its conserved last phenylalanine or tryptophan, likely due to a read error. The chain combines TRBV7-9 with TRBJ2-2; no reliable D call. Germline V gene lookup returns CDR1 SEHNR and CDR2 FQNEAQ (reference sequence). Trimming shortened V by 5 bases and J by 1 base, and 2 bases separated the two germline ends. The CDR3 runs to 12 residues. CDR3 nucleotide sequence: TGTGCCAGCAGCAGGAACACCGGGGAGCTGTTTTCT. It encodes CASSRNTGELFS.

This clonotype was observed a handful of times. This sequence joins TRBV24-1 and TRBJ2-1; tentative D call: TRBD1 (6 bases). CDR1 KGHDR and CDR2 SFDVKD come from the germline V gene. CDR3 length: 12 residues. Trimming took 5 bases from V and 5 from J, leaving 6 bases between them. CDR3 in DNA: TGTGCCACCAGTGCAGGGGACAATGAGCAGTTCTTC. Amino acid sequence: CATSAGDNEQFF.

This clonotype was seen ten or more times. The chain recombines TRBV12-3 or TRBV12-4 with TRBJ2-3; weak D call: TRBD1 (5 bases). The CDR3 consists of 15 residues. With 0 bases removed from V and 0 bases from J, the gap between germline ends came to 7 bases. The CDR3 nucleotides read TGTGCCAGCAGTTTAGCCCCAGGGAGCACAGATACGCAGTATTTT. It yields the protein CASSLAPGSTDTQYF.

In its sample, this clonotype was seen a few times. The CDR3 DNA sequence: TGCGCCAGTGCCCCGGTGGGTGACGATGAGCAGTTCTTC. Amino acid sequence: CASAPVGDDEQFF. V usage is TRBV10-1 and J usage is TRBJ2-1; D remains ambiguous. The CDR3 runs to 13 residues. Germline CDR1 WNHNN, CDR2 SYGVQD (reference sequence). V shed 9 bases and J shed 8 bases, with 17 bases lying between them.

This clonotype was counted at least ten times. The chain employs TRBV7-8 and TRBJ2-7; 7 nucleotides agree with TRBD2. After removal of 5 bases from V and 2 bases from J, the junction contained 9 bases not matched to a gene. In germline, CDR1 is SGHVS, CDR2 FQNEAQ. The CDR3 has 15 amino acids. CDR3 sequence (DNA): TGTGCCAGCAGCCCGGAAGGACTAGTCCCCTACGAGCAGTACTTC. Translation gives CASSPEGLVPYEQYF.

Of note for this clonotype: Lacking the conserved final phenylalanine or tryptophan, this CDR3 likely reflects a read error. The rearrangement uses TRBV5-5 and TRBJ2-1; 7 nucleotides match TRBD1. Germline-derived CDR1 and CDR2 are SGHKS and YYEKEE (reference sequence). The CDR3 extends over 15 amino acids. J lost 2 bases, V lost 1 base, and 3 bases had no gene match. The chain's CDR3 is CASSLRQGAYNEQFL. The CDR3 nucleotides read TGTGCCAGCAGCTTGAGGCAGGGGGCCTACAATGAGCAGTTCCTC.

This clonotype was observed many times. The rearrangement uses TRBV7-9 and TRBJ2-7, with 8 bases fitting TRBD1. Germline CDR1 reads SEHNR; CDR2 reads FQNEAQ (reference sequence). This CDR3 has 14 residues. Germline trimming cut 5 bases from V and 3 bases from J; bases unmatched to any gene: 6. The CDR3 spells CASSPRDRSYEQYV. The CDR3 region has the DNA TGTGCCAGCAGCCCCCGGGACAGGAGCTACGAGCAGTACGTC.